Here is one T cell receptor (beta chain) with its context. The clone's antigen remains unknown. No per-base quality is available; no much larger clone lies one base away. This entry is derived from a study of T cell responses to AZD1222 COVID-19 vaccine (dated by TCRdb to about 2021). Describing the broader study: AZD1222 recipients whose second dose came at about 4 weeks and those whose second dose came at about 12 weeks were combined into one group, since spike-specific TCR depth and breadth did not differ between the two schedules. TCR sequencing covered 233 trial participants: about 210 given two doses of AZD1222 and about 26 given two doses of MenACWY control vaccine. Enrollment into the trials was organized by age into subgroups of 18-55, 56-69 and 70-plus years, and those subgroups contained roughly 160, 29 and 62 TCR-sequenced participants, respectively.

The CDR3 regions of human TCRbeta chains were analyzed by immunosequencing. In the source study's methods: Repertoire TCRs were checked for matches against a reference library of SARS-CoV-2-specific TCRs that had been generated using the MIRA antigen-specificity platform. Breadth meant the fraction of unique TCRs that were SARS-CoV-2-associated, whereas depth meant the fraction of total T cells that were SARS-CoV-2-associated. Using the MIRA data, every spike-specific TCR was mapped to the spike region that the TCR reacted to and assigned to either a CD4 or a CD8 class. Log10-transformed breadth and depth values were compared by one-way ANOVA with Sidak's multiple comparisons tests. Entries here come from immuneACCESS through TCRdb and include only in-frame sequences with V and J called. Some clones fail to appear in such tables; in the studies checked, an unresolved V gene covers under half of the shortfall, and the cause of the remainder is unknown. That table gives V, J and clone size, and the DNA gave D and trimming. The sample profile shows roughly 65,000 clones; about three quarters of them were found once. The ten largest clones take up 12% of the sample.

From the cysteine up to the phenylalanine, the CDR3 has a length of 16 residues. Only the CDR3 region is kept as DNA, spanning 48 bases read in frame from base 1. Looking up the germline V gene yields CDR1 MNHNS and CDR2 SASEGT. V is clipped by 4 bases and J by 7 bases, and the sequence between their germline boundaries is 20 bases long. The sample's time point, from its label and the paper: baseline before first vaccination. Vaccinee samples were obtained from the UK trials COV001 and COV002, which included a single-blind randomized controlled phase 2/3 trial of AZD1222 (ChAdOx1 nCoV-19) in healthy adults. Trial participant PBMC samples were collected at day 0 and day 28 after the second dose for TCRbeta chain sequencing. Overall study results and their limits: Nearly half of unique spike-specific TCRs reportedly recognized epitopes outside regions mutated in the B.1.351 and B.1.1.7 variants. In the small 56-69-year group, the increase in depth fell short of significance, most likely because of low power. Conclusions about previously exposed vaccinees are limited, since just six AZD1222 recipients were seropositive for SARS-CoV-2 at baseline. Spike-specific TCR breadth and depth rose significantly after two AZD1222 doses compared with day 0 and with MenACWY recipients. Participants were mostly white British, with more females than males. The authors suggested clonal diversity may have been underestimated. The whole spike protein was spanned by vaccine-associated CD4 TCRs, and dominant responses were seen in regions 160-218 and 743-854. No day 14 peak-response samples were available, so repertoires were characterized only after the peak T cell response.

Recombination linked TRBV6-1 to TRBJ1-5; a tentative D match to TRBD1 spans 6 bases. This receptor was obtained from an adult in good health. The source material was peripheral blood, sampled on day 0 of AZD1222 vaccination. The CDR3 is CASSVSSGGAGQPQHF. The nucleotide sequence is TGTGCCAGCAGTGTCTCGTCGGGGGGCGCGGGGCAGCCCCAGCATTTT.